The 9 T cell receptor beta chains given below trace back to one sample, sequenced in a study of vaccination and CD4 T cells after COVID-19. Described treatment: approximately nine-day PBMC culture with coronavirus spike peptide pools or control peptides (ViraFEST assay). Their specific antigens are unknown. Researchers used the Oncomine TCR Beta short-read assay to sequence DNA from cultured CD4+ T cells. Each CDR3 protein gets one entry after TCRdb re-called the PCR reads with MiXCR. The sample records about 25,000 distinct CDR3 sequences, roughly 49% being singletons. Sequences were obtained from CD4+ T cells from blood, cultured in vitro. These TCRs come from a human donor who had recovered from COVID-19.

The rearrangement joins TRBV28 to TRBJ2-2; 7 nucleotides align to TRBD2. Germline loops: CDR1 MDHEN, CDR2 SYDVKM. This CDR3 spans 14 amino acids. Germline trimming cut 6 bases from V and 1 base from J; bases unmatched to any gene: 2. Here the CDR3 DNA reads TGTGCCAGCAGCGCTAGCGGGAACACCGGGGAGCTGTTTTTT. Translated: CASSASGNTGELFF.

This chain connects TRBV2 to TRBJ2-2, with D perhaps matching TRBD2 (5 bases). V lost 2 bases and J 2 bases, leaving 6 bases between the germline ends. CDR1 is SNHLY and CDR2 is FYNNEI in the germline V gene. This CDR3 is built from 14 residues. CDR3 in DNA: TGTGCCAGCAGTGAACGGGGAAACACCGGGGAGCTGTTTTTT. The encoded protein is CASSERGNTGELFF.

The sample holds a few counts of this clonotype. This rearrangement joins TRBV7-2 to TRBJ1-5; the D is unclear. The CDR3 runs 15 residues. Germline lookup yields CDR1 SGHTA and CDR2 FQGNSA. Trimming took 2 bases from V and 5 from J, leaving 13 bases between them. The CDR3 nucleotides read TGTGCCAGCAGCTTATCCGGCTGGGGAGATCAGCCCCAGCATTTT. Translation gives CASSLSGWGDQPQHF. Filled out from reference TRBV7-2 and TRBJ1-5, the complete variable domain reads GAGVSQSPSNKVTEKGKDVELRCDPISGHTALYWYRQSLGQGLEFLIYFQGNSAPDKSGLPSDRFSAERTGGSVSTLTIQRTQQEDSAVYLCASSLSGWGDQPQHFGDGTRLSIL.

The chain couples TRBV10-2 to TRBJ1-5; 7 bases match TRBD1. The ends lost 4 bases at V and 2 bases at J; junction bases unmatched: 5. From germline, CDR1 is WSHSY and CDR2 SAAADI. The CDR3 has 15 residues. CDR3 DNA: TGCGCCAGCAGTGGACAGGGAATACGCAATCAGCCCCAGCATTTT. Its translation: CASSGQGIRNQPQHF.

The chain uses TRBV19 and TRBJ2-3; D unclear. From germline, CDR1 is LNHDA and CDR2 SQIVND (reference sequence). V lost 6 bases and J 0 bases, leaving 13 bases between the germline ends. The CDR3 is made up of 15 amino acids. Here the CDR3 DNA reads TGTGCCAGTAGCAGCAATAGCCCTAGCACAGATACGCAGTATTTT. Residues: CASSSNSPSTDTQYF.

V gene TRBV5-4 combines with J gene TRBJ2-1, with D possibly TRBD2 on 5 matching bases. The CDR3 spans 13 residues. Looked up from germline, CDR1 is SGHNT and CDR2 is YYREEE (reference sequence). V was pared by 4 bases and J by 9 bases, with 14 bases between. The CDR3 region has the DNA TGTGCCAGCAGCCAGGACTCTGTCTTTGAGCAGTTCTTC. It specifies CASSQDSVFEQFF.

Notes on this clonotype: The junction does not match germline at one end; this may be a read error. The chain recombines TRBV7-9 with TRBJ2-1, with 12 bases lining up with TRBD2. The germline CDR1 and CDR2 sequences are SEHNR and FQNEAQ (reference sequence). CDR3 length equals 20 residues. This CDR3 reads CASTLVRTSGRLSSYNEQFF. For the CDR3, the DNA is TGTGCCAGCACCTTAGTTCGAACTAGCGGGAGGCTGAGCTCCTACAATGAGCAGTTCTTC.

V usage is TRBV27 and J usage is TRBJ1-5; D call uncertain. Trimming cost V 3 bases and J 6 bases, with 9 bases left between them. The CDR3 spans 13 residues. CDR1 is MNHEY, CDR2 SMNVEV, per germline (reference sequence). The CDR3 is CASSFRVLQPQHF. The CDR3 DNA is TGTGCCAGCAGTTTTCGGGTGCTTCAGCCCCAGCATTTT.

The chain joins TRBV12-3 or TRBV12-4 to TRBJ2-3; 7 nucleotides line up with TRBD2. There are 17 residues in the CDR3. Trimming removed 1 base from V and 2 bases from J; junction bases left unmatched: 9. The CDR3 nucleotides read TGTGCCAGCAGTTTAGTATTTGCGGGGGTATACACAGATACGCAGTATTTT. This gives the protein CASSLVFAGVYTDTQYF.